One and the same sample provided the 10 T cell receptor beta chains below, sequenced in a study of T cell changes during pregnancy in multiple sclerosis. Assay used: immunoSEQ multiplex PCR; TCRdb lists only in-frame clones, some missing. The sample lists 11,000 or so clones; roughly 94% were seen once. Sequences were derived from CD4+ T cells from peripheral blood mononuclear cells, sampled before pregnancy. These receptors were obtained from a female donor with multiple sclerosis, enrolled in a pregnancy study.

The chain employs TRBV5-1 and TRBJ1-1, with D possibly being TRBD1 (5 bases). The V end was cut by 5 bases, the J end by 0 bases, with 17 bases between. The V gene's germline CDR1 is SGHRS and CDR2 YFSETQ. The CDR3 loop spans 16 amino acids. CDR3 sequence (DNA): TGCGCCAGCAGTTCCCTTGGGGCCCCGATGAACACTGAAGCTTTCTTT. This sequence encodes CASSSLGAPMNTEAFF. The full variable domain, in which reference TRBV5-1 and TRBJ1-1 provide the parts outside the CDR3, is KAGVTQTPRYLIKTRGQQVTLSCSPISGHRSVSWYQQTPGQGLQFLFEYFSETQRNKGNFPGRFSGRQFSNSRSEMNVSTLELGDSALYLCASSSLGAPMNTEAFFGQGTRLTVV.

The chain combines TRBV10-3 with TRBJ2-7; TRBD2 is a possible D gene (5 bases). Looked up from germline, CDR1 is ENHRY and CDR2 is SYGVKD. CDR3 length: 18 residues. V dropped 0 bases and J dropped 3 bases, with 21 bases sitting between them. The DNA for the CDR3 is TGTGCCATCAGTGAGTCGGCTTTAGCCGGACCCACTAGCTACGAGCAGTACTTC. Its translation: CAISESALAGPTSYEQYF.

The chain has TRBV5-1 and TRBJ1-2, with 8 bases matching TRBD1. The trim removed 4 bases at V and 2 bases at J, leaving 4 bases unmatched. The V gene's germline CDR1 is SGHRS and CDR2 YFSETQ. The CDR3 extends over 14 amino acids. The CDR3, as DNA: TGCGCCAGCAGCGGACAGGGTTTGAACTATGGCTACACCTTC. It yields the protein CASSGQGLNYGYTF.

The rearrangement links TRBV15 to TRBJ1-5; TRBD1 might be the D (6 bases). The CDR3 is made up of 18 amino acids. The germline V gene encodes CDR1 LNHNV and CDR2 YYDKDF (reference sequence). Trimming took 1 base from V and 3 from J, leaving 19 bases between them. CDR3 coding DNA: TGTGCCACCAGCAGAGCCACGACGGCAGGGGCGACCAATCAGCCCCAGCATTTT. Its protein is CATSRATTAGATNQPQHF.

This rearrangement joins TRBV5-8 to TRBJ1-5; a weak D match, TRBD1 (6 bases). This CDR3 comprises 17 residues. Germline V CDR1 and CDR2: SGHTS, YDEGEE. With 4 bases removed from V and 1 base from J, the gap between germline ends came to 18 bases. CDR3 sequence reads: CASSPFRGAVSNQPQHF. DNA of the CDR3: TGTGCCAGCAGCCCGTTCAGGGGCGCGGTAAGCAATCAGCCCCAGCATTTT. Filled out from reference TRBV5-8 and TRBJ1-5, the complete variable domain reads EAGVTQSPTHLIKTRGQQATLRCSPISGHTSVYWYQQALGLGLQFLLWYDEGEERNRGNFPPRFSGRQFPNYSSELNVNALELEDSALYLCASSPFRGAVSNQPQHFGDGTRLSIL.

This rearrangement joins TRBV5-1 to TRBJ1-2; 10 bases agree with TRBD1. Germline V gene sequence: CDR1 SGHRS, CDR2 YFSETQ. V gave up 2 bases and J gave up 6 bases; unmatched junction bases: 7. CDR3 length equals 15 residues. The CDR3 DNA is TGCGCCAGCAGCTTCCAAGGACAGGGGGAACATGGCTACACCTTC. This translates into CASSFQGQGEHGYTF.

The sample holds one count of this clone. The chain recombines TRBV15 with TRBJ2-5; no reliable D call. From germline, CDR1 is LNHNV and CDR2 YYDKDF (reference sequence). There are 13 residues in the CDR3. Trimming removed 0 bases at V and 4 bases at J, with 6 bases between. The CDR3 sequence is CATSRDAVETQYF. CDR3 bases: TGTGCCACCAGCAGAGATGCGGTAGAGACCCAGTACTTC.

This rearrangement joins TRBV11-3 to TRBJ2-1, with TRBD2 as a possible D gene (7 bases). The germline gives CDR1 SGHNT, CDR2 YENEEA. Trimming shortened V by 1 base and J by 5 bases, and 18 bases separated the two germline ends. The CDR3 has 17 amino acids. The CDR3 sequence: CASSLGGWGGRDNEQFF. In nucleotides, the CDR3 is TGTGCCAGCAGCTTAGGGGGTTGGGGGGGCAGAGACAATGAGCAGTTCTTC.

Note on this clone: Mismatch with germline at one junction end may stem from a read error. The genes are TRBV6-6 and TRBJ1-6, with D unclear. CDR3 length: 12 residues. Per the germline V gene, CDR1 is MNHNY and CDR2 is SVGAGI (reference sequence). CDR3 nucleotide sequence: TGCCTTTCGGGCTCCTATAATTCACCCCTCCACTTT. It encodes CLSGSYNSPLHF.

The chain recombines TRBV7-9 with TRBJ2-1, with 8 bases fitting TRBD2. With 5 bases clipped from V and 4 bases from J, the junction kept 7 bases outside the gene matches. In germline, CDR1 is SEHNR, CDR2 FQNEAQ (reference sequence). The CDR3 sequence is 15 residues long. CDR3 nucleotide sequence: TGTGCCAGCAGCCTTCAGCGGGGGATATACAATGAGCAGTTCTTC. Its protein is CASSLQRGIYNEQFF.